This entry lists 31 T cell receptor beta chains sequenced from one sample in a study of shared clonotypes between healthy human individuals. Clones were sequenced by immunoSEQ multiplex PCR, and TCRdb holds only the in-frame ones, with some missing. This sample has more than 550,000 clones, with about 91% found just once. Naivety among CD8 cells was defined by CD45RO negativity and positive CCR7 selection, thereby excluding terminally differentiated effector memory CD45RA+ cells. Specimen: naive CD8+ T cells sorted from blood. Every receptor here comes from a man aged 25-40 years in good health.

The V and J genes are TRBV29-1 and TRBJ2-7; D is unclear. V lost 6 bases and J 0 bases, leaving 9 bases between the germline ends. The CDR3 has 12 residues. The germline V gene encodes CDR1 SQVTM and CDR2 ANQGSEA. The CDR3, as DNA: TGCAGCGTCTCTTATAGCTCCTACGAGCAGTACTTC. Translation gives CSVSYSSYEQYF.

This rearrangement joins TRBV7-9 to TRBJ2-1; no clear D. The CDR3 has 17 residues. V was clipped by 0 bases and J by 8 bases, with 20 bases between them. CDR1 SEHNR and CDR2 FQNEAQ come from the germline V gene (reference sequence). CDR3 sequence reads: CASSLASGPNSGDEQFF. The CDR3 region has the DNA TGTGCCAGCAGCTTAGCTTCCGGACCTAACTCTGGCGATGAGCAGTTCTTC.

The chain has TRBV10-3 and TRBJ1-5, with D uncertain. The CDR3 is made up of 13 amino acids. The V gene's germline CDR1 is ENHRY and CDR2 SYGVKD. Trimming cost V 5 bases and J 4 bases, with 9 bases left between them. DNA of the CDR3: TGTGCCATCAGTAAAACAGATAATCAGCCCCAGCATTTT. This translates into CAISKTDNQPQHF.

The chain links TRBV7-9 to TRBJ2-5, with TRBD1 matching 7 bases. J lost 1 base, V lost 5 bases, and 4 bases had no gene match. The CDR3 extends over 14 amino acids. Per the germline V gene, CDR1 is SEHNR and CDR2 is FQNEAQ (reference sequence). The CDR3 DNA reads TGTGCCAGCAGCCAGACAGGGACCCAAGAGACCCAGTACTTC. It is translated as CASSQTGTQETQYF.

This clone was seen once. The CDR3 spells CASSPGRANEQFF. In DNA, the CDR3 is TGCGCCAGCAGCCCGGGCAGGGCCAATGAGCAGTTCTTC. The chain employs TRBV4-1 and TRBJ2-1, with a possible D match to TRBD1 (5 bases). CDR3 size: 13 residues. The germline V and J ends were trimmed by 4 bases and 6 bases, with 10 bases remaining between them. In germline, CDR1 is MGHRA, CDR2 YSYEKL.

This chain uses TRBV29-1 with TRBJ2-1; TRBD1 matches at 9 bases. With V trimmed by 3 bases and J by 3 bases, 12 bases remained unmatched. The germline gives CDR1 SQVTM, CDR2 ANQGSEA. This CDR3 spans 17 amino acids. The CDR3 region has the DNA TGCAGCGTTGACCCCAGACCCACAGGGGGCGGCTACAATGAGCAGTTCTTC. Protein sequence: CSVDPRPTGGGYNEQFF.

This chain links TRBV19 with TRBJ2-7; no reliable D call. This CDR3 has 12 residues. Trimming shortened V by 3 bases and J by 7 bases, and 10 bases separated the two germline ends. CDR1 LNHDA and CDR2 SQIVND come from the germline V gene (reference sequence). CDR3 nucleotides: TGTGCCAGTAGTATGCCCGGTTTAGAGCAGTACTTC. Translated: CASSMPGLEQYF.

The chain joins TRBV4-1 to TRBJ2-7; unclear D gene. Germline CDR1 reads MGHRA; CDR2 reads YSYEKL. CDR3 size: 18 residues. V lost 0 bases and J lost 5, with 23 bases in between. The DNA of the CDR3 is TGCGCCAGCAGCCAAGATCCTGCCCCGGGCCCTTTGCCTCACGAGCAGTACTTC. Translated: CASSQDPAPGPLPHEQYF.

The rearrangement uses TRBV16 and TRBJ2-1; D unresolved. The germline V and J ends were trimmed by 4 bases and 2 bases, with 15 bases remaining between them. CDR1 and CDR2 (germline): KGHSY, FQNENV. The CDR3 covers 16 residues. In nucleotides, the CDR3 is TGTGCCAGCAGCCGCTCCCGCGGTCGACCCTACAATGAGCAGTTCTTC. Protein product: CASSRSRGRPYNEQFF.

In the case of this clone: Different DNA sequences within this sample yield the same CDR3. The chain uses TRBV27 and TRBJ2-7, with D maybe TRBD2 (5 bases). The CDR3 extends over 13 amino acids. Germline CDR1 reads MNHEY; CDR2 reads SMNVEV (reference sequence). The germline V and J ends were trimmed by 5 bases and 1 base, with 9 bases remaining between them. The CDR3 spells CASSPGLSYEQYF. The CDR3 nucleotides read TGTGCCAGCAGTCCTGGACTTTCCTACGAGCAGTACTTC.

The V and J genes are TRBV6-6 and TRBJ2-5, with 7 bases lining up with TRBD2. Unmatched junction bases numbered 4, after V lost 4 bases and J lost 8 bases. Germline-derived CDR1 and CDR2 are MNHNY and SVGAGI (reference sequence). The CDR3 extends over 12 amino acids. CDR3 sequence: CASSSAGETQYF. In nucleotides, the CDR3 is TGTGCCAGCAGTTCCGCGGGAGAAACCCAGTACTTC.

The V gene is TRBV11-2, the J gene TRBJ2-7, with D unresolved. The CDR3 spans 12 residues. V was trimmed by 5 bases and J by 0 bases, leaving 5 bases between them. CDR1 is SGHAT and CDR2 is FQNNGV in the germline V gene. The CDR3 DNA is TGTGCCAGCAGCCAGCGCTCCTACGAGCAGTACTTC. It encodes CASSQRSYEQYF.

Only a few counts were recorded for this clone. This specimen includes other DNA sequences encoding the same CDR3. The V gene is TRBV6-4, the J gene TRBJ2-1, with TRBD2 identical over 8 bases. V lost 4 bases, J lost 1 base, and 0 bases stayed unmatched. The CDR3 totals 14 residues. Germline V gene data show CDR1 as MRHNA and CDR2 as SNTAGT. The CDR3 sequence is CASSASGSYNEQFF. As DNA, the CDR3 is TGTGCCAGCAGTGCTAGCGGGTCCTACAATGAGCAGTTCTTC.

The rearrangement links TRBV25-1 to TRBJ2-7; D remains unclear. Germline CDR1 is MGHDK and CDR2 is SYGVNS. CDR3 length: 16 amino acids. V was pared by 1 base and J by 2 bases, with 15 bases between. The CDR3 DNA reads TGTGCCAGCAGTGAATTCGTAAGTGGGATCGCCTACGAGCAGTACTTC. Translation: CASSEFVSGIAYEQYF.

A remark on this clone: In the same sample, other DNA sequences code for this CDR3. This rearrangement joins TRBV19 to TRBJ2-7, with 11 bases matching TRBD2. Per germline, CDR1 LNHDA and CDR2 SQIVND (reference sequence). The CDR3 consists of 14 residues. Germline trimming cut 5 bases from V and 0 bases from J; bases unmatched to any gene: 0. For the CDR3, the DNA is TGTGCCAGTAGTGGGACTAGCGGCTCCTACGAGCAGTACTTC. Translating it yields CASSGTSGSYEQYF.

This clone was seen once. The chain has TRBV5-6 and TRBJ2-1, with D tentatively TRBD1 (6 bases). CDR1 is SGHDT and CDR2 is YYEEEE in the germline V gene. The CDR3 length is 16 residues. V lost 4 bases to trimming and J lost 4 bases, with 18 bases between them. The CDR3 here is CASSTGPGDPYNEQFF. CDR3 DNA sequence: TGTGCCAGCAGCACAGGGCCCGGGGATCCATACAATGAGCAGTTCTTC.

The chain carries TRBV13 and TRBJ2-6; D may be TRBD1 (6 bases). Germline CDR1 reads PRHDT; CDR2 reads FYEKMQ (reference sequence). This CDR3 has 18 amino acids. Trimming cost V 6 bases and J 2 bases, with 20 bases left between them. The CDR3 DNA reads TGTGCCAGCAGAGAGGAGACAGGTATGGGAACTGGGGCCAACGTCCTGACTTTC. Translated, it gives CASREETGMGTGANVLTF.

V is TRBV5-6 and J is TRBJ2-2, with 11 bases fitting TRBD2. V lost 5 bases to trimming and J lost 4 bases; unmatched junction nucleotides: 7. CDR1 is SGHDT and CDR2 is YYEEEE in the germline V gene. This CDR3 contains 16 residues. The CDR3 region has the DNA TGTGCCAGCAGTTTTAGCGGGAGGGAAGGCACCGGGGAGCTGTTTTTT. Translating gives CASSFSGREGTGELFF.

CDR3 bases: TGCGCCAGCAGCCAAACTAGCGGGAGGTCGAATGAGCAGTTCTTC. This sequence encodes CASSQTSGRSNEQFF. The chain joins TRBV4-3 to TRBJ2-1; 12 positions match TRBD2. The V gene end was trimmed by 2 bases and the J gene end by 7 bases; junction bases not matched to a gene: 3. The CDR3 totals 15 residues. Germline-derived CDR1 and CDR2 are LGHNA and YSLEER.

V and J are TRBV11-2 and TRBJ2-3; 12 nucleotides match TRBD2. The CDR3 totals 17 residues. Germline CDR1 SGHAT, CDR2 FQNNGV. Trimming cost V 4 bases and J 3 bases; bases outside gene matches: 8. The CDR3: CASSSLRLAGATDTQYF. In nucleotides, the CDR3 is TGTGCCAGCAGCTCCCTTAGACTAGCGGGAGCGACAGATACGCAGTATTTT.

The chain couples TRBV27 to TRBJ1-2, with TRBD1 as a possible D gene (5 bases). V lost 4 bases and J lost 6, with 15 bases in between. Germline V lookup: CDR1 MNHEY, CDR2 SMNVEV (reference sequence). The CDR3 contains 14 residues. The CDR3 bases are TGTGCCAGCAGTTCAGGGCTTTTCGCCAATGGCTACACCTTC. Protein product: CASSSGLFANGYTF.

The gene calls are TRBV6-6 and TRBJ2-3, with unresolved D. V lost 4 bases, J lost 0 bases, and 14 bases lay in between. Germline assignment: CDR1 MNHNY and CDR2 SVGAGI (reference sequence). CDR3 size: 16 residues. This CDR3 reads CASSSWASLSTDTQYF. CDR3 DNA sequence: TGTGCCAGCAGTTCTTGGGCGTCCCTAAGCACAGATACGCAGTATTTT.

The rearrangement uses TRBV7-9 and TRBJ2-5; 7 positions match TRBD2. This CDR3 comprises 14 residues. J gave up 5 bases and V 5 bases, and 8 bases lay outside the gene matches. Germline V gives CDR1 SEHNR, CDR2 FQNEAQ (reference sequence). The DNA of the CDR3 is TGTGCCAGCAGCCACCGGGGGGAAGCGGAGACCCAGTACTTC. Protein: CASSHRGEAETQYF.

This chain uses TRBV5-1 with TRBJ1-4; TRBD1 is a possible D gene (5 bases). The length of the CDR3 is 17 residues. Germline V gives CDR1 SGHRS, CDR2 YFSETQ. Trimming took 2 bases from V and 0 from J, leaving 14 bases between them. CDR3 protein: CASSLTGTVATNEKLFF. The CDR3 bases are TGCGCCAGCAGCTTAACCGGGACGGTTGCAACTAATGAAAAACTGTTTTTT.

The chain recombines TRBV6-1 with TRBJ2-1; D not resolved. Trimming removed 4 bases at V and 0 bases at J, with 10 bases between. This CDR3 has 15 amino acids. Germline assignment: CDR1 MNHNS and CDR2 SASEGT. This chain's CDR3 is CASSAAQSSYNEQFF. The CDR3 DNA reads as TGTGCCAGCAGTGCAGCGCAGAGCTCCTACAATGAGCAGTTCTTC.

The rearrangement links TRBV7-9 to TRBJ2-7, with TRBD1 as a possible D gene (6 bases). Trimming cost V 5 bases and J 3 bases, with 14 bases left between them. This CDR3 is 14 amino acids long. Germline values: CDR1 SEHNR, CDR2 FQNEAQ (reference sequence). CDR3 in amino acids: CASSEGQLHYEQYF. Here the CDR3 DNA reads TGTGCCAGCAGCGAGGGACAACTCCACTACGAGCAGTACTTC.

The CDR3 is CASSFPWGTQQFF. CDR3 DNA: TGTGCCAGCAGTTTTCCCTGGGGTACTCAGCAGTTCTTC. V and J are TRBV28 and TRBJ2-1; D unresolved. The V gene lost 3 bases and the J gene lost 11 bases, with 14 bases spanning the gap. Germline V lookup: CDR1 MDHEN, CDR2 SYDVKM. The CDR3 is 13 residues long.

This rearrangement joins TRBV6-5 to TRBJ2-2; 10 bases line up with TRBD2. The CDR3 is made up of 16 amino acids. Germline V gives CDR1 MNHEY, CDR2 SVGAGI. The V and J ends lost 4 bases and 1 base, in that order; junction bases with no gene match: 3. The CDR3 region is CASSFLAGGNTGELFF. Written as DNA, the CDR3 is TGTGCCAGCAGTTTCTTAGCGGGAGGGAACACCGGGGAGCTGTTTTTT.

The chain recombines TRBV9 with TRBJ1-1; 8 bases line up with TRBD1. Germline V gene sequence: CDR1 SGDLS, CDR2 YYNGEE. There are 14 residues in the CDR3. Losses at the gene ends were 3 bases for V and 1 base for J; bases not matched to a gene: 2. CDR3 sequence: CASSGGQANTEAFF. DNA for the CDR3: TGTGCCAGCAGCGGGGGACAGGCGAACACTGAAGCTTTCTTT.

About this clone itself: Other nucleotide sequences in the sample specify the same CDR3. The chain uses TRBV27 and TRBJ2-7; D unclear. Germline CDR1 MNHEY, CDR2 SMNVEV (reference sequence). Trimming removed 3 bases from V and 6 bases from J, with 6 bases in between. The length of the CDR3 is 11 residues. CDR3: CASSFLGEQYF. The CDR3 bases are TGTGCCAGCAGTTTTTTGGGCGAGCAGTACTTC.

The V call is TRBV7-8, the J call TRBJ2-3, with TRBD2 as a possible D gene (5 bases). The CDR3 is 14 amino acids. From germline, CDR1 is SGHVS and CDR2 FQNEAQ. The V gene lost 8 bases and the J gene lost 0 bases, with 12 bases spanning the gap. In nucleotides, the CDR3 is TGTGCCAGCGTCGCAGCGGAGAGCACAGATACGCAGTATTTT. Protein product: CASVAAESTDTQYF.